This entry lists 11 T cell receptor beta chains sequenced from one sample in a study of blood T cell repertoires in COVID-19. Clones were sequenced by immunoSEQ multiplex PCR, and TCRdb holds only the in-frame ones, with some missing. The data show some 250,000 clones, with around 88% seen just once and 9% to 15% held by the top ten. The sequencing sample was made of peripheral blood. These TCRs come from an elderly man with acute or convalescent COVID-19.

The chain links TRBV10-3 to TRBJ1-1; no definite D call. Trimming stripped 6 bases from V and 6 bases from J, with 14 bases between. CDR1 is ENHRY, CDR2 SYGVKD, per germline. The CDR3 contains 13 residues. Here the CDR3 reads CAISLSGESEAFF. CDR3 nucleotide sequence: TGTGCCATCAGCCTCTCCGGTGAGTCTGAAGCTTTCTTT.

V is TRBV6-5 and J is TRBJ1-5, with D perhaps TRBD1 (6 bases). The CDR3 extends over 15 amino acids. Germline CDR1 and CDR2: MNHEY and SVGAGI. The V end was cut by 6 bases, the J end by 0 bases, with 12 bases between. The CDR3 loop is CASSQTGTSNQPQHF. CDR3 coding DNA: TGTGCCAGCAGCCAAACAGGGACTAGCAATCAGCCCCAGCATTTT.

V and J are TRBV7-2 and TRBJ1-2; TRBD1 agrees at 8 bases. Germline values: CDR1 SGHTA, CDR2 FQGNSA. Unmatched junction bases numbered 12, after V lost 5 bases and J lost 4 bases. CDR3 length: 16 residues. The CDR3 DNA reads TGTGCCAGCAGCCGGACAGGGCAGAATTTCGCCTATGGCTACACCTTC. This gives the protein CASSRTGQNFAYGYTF. The variable domain in full, with the rest retrieved from reference TRBV7-2 and TRBJ1-2, is GAGVSQSPSNKVTEKGKDVELRCDPISGHTALYWYRQSLGQGLEFLIYFQGNSAPDKSGLPSDRFSAERTGGSVSTLTIQRTQQEDSAVYLCASSRTGQNFAYGYTFGSGTRLTVV.

The chain's CDR3 is CASTKAGGTNEKLFF. CDR3 DNA sequence: TGTGCCAGTACCAAAGCGGGGGGAACTAATGAAAAACTGTTTTTT. The genes are TRBV19 and TRBJ1-4; a weak D match, TRBD1 (5 bases). V was trimmed by 7 bases and J by 1 base, leaving 13 bases between them. The V gene's germline CDR1 is LNHDA and CDR2 SQIVND (reference sequence). The CDR3 spans 15 residues.

This clone showed up just a few times. The chain carries TRBV5-5 and TRBJ2-7; TRBD1 matches 9 bases. The ends lost 4 bases at V and 3 bases at J; junction bases unmatched: 8. This CDR3 comprises 15 residues. Germline lookup yields CDR1 SGHKS and CDR2 YYEKEE (reference sequence). For the CDR3, the DNA is TGTGCCAGCAGCGTACAGGGGGCTGTGGGCTACGAGCAGTACTTC. The encoded protein is CASSVQGAVGYEQYF. The full variable domain, its missing parts supplied by reference TRBV5-5 and TRBJ2-7, is DAGVTQSPTHLIKTRGQQVTLRCSPISGHKSVSWYQQVLGQGPQFIFQYYEKEERGRGNFPDRFSARQFPNYSSELNVNALLLGDSALYLCASSVQGAVGYEQYFGPGTRLTVT.

The V gene is TRBV2, the J gene TRBJ1-6; D not resolved. The V and J ends lost 4 bases and 5 bases respectively, with 15 bases between them. CDR1 and CDR2 (germline): SNHLY, FYNNEI. This CDR3 spans 16 amino acids. The CDR3 sequence is CASSVRPSGDNSPLHF. The CDR3 region has the DNA TGTGCCAGCAGTGTCAGACCCTCAGGTGATAATTCACCCCTCCACTTT.

V is TRBV4-2 and J is TRBJ2-7; 8 bases are shared with TRBD2. Germline V gives CDR1 LGHNA, CDR2 YNFKEQ. V dropped 5 bases and J dropped 2; count of bases not matched to a gene: 5. This CDR3 is 14 amino acids long. CDR3 protein: CASSFSGITYEQYF. The CDR3 bases are TGTGCCAGCAGCTTTAGCGGGATAACCTACGAGCAGTACTTC.

This clone occurred once. The V gene is TRBV24-1, the J gene TRBJ1-5; 11 bases are shared with TRBD1. Germline trimming cut 2 bases from V and 4 bases from J; bases unmatched to any gene: 6. The CDR3 sequence is 17 residues long. Germline-derived CDR1 and CDR2 are KGHDR and SFDVKD. The CDR3 region is CATSDSRGQGVNQPQHF. CDR3 bases: TGTGCCACCAGTGATTCCAGGGGACAGGGGGTAAATCAGCCCCAGCATTTT.

This rearrangement joins TRBV19 to TRBJ1-6; D perhaps matches TRBD1 (5 bases). Trimming stripped 9 bases from V and 2 bases from J, with 17 bases between. CDR3 length: 16 residues. Germline V gene sequence: CDR1 LNHDA, CDR2 SQIVND (reference sequence). The CDR3 reads CASSARGGTYNSPLHF. CDR3 in DNA: TGTGCCAGCTCCGCCCGGGGGGGAACCTATAATTCACCCCTCCACTTT.

The chain joins TRBV13 to TRBJ2-3; D ambiguous. Between the trimmed V and J ends, which lost 5 bases and 6 bases, there was a span of 21 bases. The germline V gene has CDR1 PRHDT and CDR2 FYEKMQ (reference sequence). The CDR3 sequence is 16 residues long. As DNA, the CDR3 is TGTGCCAGCAGCCTCAGTGAATACCCCTCAGTCGATACGCAGTATTTT. Its protein product is CASSLSEYPSVDTQYF.

The chain is built from TRBV7-9 and TRBJ2-1; 11 nucleotides line up with TRBD2. The CDR3 contains 16 residues. CDR1 is SEHNR and CDR2 is FQNEAQ in the germline V gene (reference sequence). Germline trimming cut 4 bases from V and 6 bases from J; bases unmatched to any gene: 8. This chain's CDR3 is CASSSPSGRNGNEQFF. For the CDR3, the DNA is TGTGCCAGCAGCTCCCCTAGCGGGAGGAATGGCAATGAGCAGTTCTTC.